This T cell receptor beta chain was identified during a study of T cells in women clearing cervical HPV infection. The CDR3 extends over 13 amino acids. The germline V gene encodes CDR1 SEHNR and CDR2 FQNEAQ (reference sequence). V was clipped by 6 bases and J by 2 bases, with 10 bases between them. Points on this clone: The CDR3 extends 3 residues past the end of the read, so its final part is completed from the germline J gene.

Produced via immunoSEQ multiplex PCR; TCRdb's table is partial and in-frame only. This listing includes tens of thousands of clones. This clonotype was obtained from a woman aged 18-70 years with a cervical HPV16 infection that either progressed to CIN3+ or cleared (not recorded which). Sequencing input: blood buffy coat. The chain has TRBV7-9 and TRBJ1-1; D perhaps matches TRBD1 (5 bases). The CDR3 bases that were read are TGTGCCAGCAGTCCACAGGTAAACACTGAA. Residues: CASSPQVNTE. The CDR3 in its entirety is CASSPQVNTEAFF.